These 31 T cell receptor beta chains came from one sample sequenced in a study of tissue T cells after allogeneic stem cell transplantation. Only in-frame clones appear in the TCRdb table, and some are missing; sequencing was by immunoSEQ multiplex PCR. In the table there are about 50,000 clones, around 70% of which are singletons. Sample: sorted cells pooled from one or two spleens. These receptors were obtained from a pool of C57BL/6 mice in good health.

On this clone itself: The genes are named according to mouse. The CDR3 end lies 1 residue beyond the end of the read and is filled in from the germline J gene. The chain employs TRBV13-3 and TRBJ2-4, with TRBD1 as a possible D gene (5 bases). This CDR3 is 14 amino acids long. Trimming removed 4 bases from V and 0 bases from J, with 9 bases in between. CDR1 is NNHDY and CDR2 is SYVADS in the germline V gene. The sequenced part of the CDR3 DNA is TGTGCCAGCAGTCTGGACAATAGTCAAAACACCTTGTAC. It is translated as CASSLDNSQNTLY. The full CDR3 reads CASSLDNSQNTLYF.

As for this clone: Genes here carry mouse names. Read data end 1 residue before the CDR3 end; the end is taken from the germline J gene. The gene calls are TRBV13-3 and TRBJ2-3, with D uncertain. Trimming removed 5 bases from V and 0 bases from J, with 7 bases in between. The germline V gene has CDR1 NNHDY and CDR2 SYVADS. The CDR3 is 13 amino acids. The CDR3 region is CASSPGSAETLYF. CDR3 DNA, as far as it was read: TGTGCCAGCAGCCCCGGCAGTGCAGAAACGCTGTAT.

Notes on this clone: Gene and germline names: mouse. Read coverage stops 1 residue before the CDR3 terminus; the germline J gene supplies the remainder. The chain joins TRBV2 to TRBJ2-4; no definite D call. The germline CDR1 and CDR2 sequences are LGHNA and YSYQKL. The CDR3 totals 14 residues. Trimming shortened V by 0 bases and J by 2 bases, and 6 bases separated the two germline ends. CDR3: CASSQEPVQNTLYF. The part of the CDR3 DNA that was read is TGTGCCAGCAGCCAAGAGCCAGTTCAAAACACCTTGTAC.

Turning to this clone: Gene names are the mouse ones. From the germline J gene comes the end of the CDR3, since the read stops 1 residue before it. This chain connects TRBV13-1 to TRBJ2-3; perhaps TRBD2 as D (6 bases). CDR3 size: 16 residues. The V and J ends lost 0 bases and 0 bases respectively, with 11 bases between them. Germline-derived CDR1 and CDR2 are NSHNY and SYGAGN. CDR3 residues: CASSDAGTFSAETLYF. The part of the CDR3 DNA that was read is TGTGCCAGCAGTGATGCAGGGACTTTTAGTGCAGAAACGCTGTAT.

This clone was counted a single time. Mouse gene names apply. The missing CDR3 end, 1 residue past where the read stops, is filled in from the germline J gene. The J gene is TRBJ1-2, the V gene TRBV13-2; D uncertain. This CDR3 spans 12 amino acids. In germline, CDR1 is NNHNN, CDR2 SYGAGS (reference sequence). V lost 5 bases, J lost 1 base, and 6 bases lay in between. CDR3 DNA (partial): TGTGCCAGCGGGAGGGAAAACTCCGACTACACC. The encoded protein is CASGRENSDYT. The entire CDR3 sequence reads CASGRENSDYTF.

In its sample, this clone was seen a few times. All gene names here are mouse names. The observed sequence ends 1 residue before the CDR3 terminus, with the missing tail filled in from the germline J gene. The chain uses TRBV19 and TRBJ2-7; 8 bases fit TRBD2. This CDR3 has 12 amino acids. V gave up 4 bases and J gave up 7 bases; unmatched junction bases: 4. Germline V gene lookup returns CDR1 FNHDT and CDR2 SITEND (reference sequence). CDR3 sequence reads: CASSPLGGEQYF. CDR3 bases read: TGTGCCAGCAGTCCTCTGGGGGGCGAACAGTAC.

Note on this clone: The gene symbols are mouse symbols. The CDR3 sequence is CASSPDWGGAYEQYF. CDR3 DNA, as far as it was read: TGTGCCAGCAGCCCCGACTGGGGGGGCGCCTATGAACAGTAC. This chain connects TRBV5 to TRBJ2-7, with 12 bases identical to TRBD2. Read data end 1 residue before the CDR3 end; the end is taken from the germline J gene. The CDR3 totals 15 residues. V gave up 4 bases and J gave up 2 bases; unmatched junction bases: 3. Germline assignment: CDR1 LGHNA and CDR2 YNLKQL (reference sequence).

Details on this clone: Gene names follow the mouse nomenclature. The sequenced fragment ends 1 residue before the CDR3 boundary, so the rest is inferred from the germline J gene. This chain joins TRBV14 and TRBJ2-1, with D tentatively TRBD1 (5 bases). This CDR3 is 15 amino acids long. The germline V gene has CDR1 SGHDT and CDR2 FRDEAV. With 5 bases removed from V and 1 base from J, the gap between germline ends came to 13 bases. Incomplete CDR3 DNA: TGTGCCAGCAGCCCTAGGACAACCAACTATGCTGAGCAGTTC. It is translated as CASSPRTTNYAEQF. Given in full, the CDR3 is CASSPRTTNYAEQFF.

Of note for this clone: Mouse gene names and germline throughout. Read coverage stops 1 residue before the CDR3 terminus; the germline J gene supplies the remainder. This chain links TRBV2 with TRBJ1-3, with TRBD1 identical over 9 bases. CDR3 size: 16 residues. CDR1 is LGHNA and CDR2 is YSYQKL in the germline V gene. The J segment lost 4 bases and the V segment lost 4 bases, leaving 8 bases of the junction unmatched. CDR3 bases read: TGTGCCAGCAGCCGACTACAGGGGGCGCTCGGAAATACGCTCTAT. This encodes CASSRLQGALGNTLY. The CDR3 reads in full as CASSRLQGALGNTLYF.

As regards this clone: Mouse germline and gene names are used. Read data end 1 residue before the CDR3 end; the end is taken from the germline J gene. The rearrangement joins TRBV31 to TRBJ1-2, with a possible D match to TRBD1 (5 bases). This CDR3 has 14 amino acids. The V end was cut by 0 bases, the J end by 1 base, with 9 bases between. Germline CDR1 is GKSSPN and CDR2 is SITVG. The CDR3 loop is CAWSLRTKNSDYTF. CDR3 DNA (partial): TGTGCCTGGAGTCTGAGGACAAAAAACTCCGACTACACC.

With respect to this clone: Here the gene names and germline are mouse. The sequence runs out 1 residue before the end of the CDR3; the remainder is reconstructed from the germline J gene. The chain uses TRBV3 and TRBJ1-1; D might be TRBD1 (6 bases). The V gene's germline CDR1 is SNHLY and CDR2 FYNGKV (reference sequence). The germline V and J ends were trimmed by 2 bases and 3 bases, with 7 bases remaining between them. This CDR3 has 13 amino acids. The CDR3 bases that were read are TGTGCCAGCAGCTTAAGGACAGACACAGAAGTCTTC. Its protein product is CASSLRTDTEVF. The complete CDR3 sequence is CASSLRTDTEVFF.

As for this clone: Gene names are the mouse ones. The covered CDR3 bases are TGTGCTAGCAGTTTATCGATCAGGGGGCGTTCGCCCCTCTAC. This encodes CASSLSIRGRSPLY. The whole CDR3 is CASSLSIRGRSPLYF. V and J are TRBV29 and TRBJ1-6, with TRBD1 identical over 8 bases. Read sequence stops 1 residue before the CDR3 end, and the germline J gene provides the missing end. TRBJ1-6 is an ORF, and what it does is uncertain. The CDR3 has 15 residues. Germline lookup yields CDR1 MSHET and CDR2 SYDVDS. With V trimmed by 0 bases and J by 9 bases, 4 bases remained unmatched.

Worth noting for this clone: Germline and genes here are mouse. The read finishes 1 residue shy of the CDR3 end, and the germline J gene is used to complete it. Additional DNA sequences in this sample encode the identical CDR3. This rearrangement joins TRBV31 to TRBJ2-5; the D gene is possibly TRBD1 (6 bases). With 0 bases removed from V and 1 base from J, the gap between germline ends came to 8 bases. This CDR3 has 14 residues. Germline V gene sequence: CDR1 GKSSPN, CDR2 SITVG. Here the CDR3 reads CAWSLGGDQDTQYF. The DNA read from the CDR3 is TGTGCCTGGAGTCTAGGGGGAGACCAAGACACCCAGTAC.

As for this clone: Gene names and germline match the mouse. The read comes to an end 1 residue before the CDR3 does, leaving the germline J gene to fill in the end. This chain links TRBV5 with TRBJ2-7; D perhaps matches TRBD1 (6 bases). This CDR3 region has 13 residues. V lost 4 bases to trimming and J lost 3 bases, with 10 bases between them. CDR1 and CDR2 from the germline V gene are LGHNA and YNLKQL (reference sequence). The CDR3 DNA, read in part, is TGTGCCAGCAGCCCAGGACAGATCTATGAACAGTAC. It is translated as CASSPGQIYEQY. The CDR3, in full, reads CASSPGQIYEQYF.

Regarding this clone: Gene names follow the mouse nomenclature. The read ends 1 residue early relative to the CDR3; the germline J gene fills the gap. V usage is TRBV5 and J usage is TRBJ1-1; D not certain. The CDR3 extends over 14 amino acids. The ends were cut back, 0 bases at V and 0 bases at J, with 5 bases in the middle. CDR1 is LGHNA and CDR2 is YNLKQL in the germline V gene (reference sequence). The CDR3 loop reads CASSQETANTEVFF. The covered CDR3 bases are TGTGCCAGCAGCCAAGAAACCGCAAACACAGAAGTCTTC.

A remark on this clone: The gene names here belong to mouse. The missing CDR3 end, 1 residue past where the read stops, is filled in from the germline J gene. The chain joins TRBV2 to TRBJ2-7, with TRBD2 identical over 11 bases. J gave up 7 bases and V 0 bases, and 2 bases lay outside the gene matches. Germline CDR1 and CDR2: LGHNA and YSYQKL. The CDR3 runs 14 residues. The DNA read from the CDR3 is TGTGCCAGCAGCCAAGATTACTGGGGGGGCGAACAGTAC. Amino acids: CASSQDYWGGEQY. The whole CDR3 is CASSQDYWGGEQYF.

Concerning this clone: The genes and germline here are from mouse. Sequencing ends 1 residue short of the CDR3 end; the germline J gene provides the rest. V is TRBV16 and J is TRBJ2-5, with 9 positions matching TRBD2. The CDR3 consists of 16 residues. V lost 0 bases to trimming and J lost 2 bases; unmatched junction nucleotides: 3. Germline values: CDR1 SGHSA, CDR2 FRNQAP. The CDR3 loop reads CASSLEGGGAQDTQYF. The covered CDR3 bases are TGTGCAAGCAGCTTAGAAGGTGGGGGGGCCCAAGACACCCAGTAC.

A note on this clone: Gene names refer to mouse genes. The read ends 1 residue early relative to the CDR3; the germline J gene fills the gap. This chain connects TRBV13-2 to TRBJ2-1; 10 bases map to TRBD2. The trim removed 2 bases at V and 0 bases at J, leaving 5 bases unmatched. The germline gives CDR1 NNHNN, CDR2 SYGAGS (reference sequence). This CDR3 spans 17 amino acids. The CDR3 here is CASGEWTGGLNYAEQFF. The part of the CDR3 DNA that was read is TGTGCCAGCGGTGAGTGGACTGGGGGCCTTAACTATGCTGAGCAGTTC.

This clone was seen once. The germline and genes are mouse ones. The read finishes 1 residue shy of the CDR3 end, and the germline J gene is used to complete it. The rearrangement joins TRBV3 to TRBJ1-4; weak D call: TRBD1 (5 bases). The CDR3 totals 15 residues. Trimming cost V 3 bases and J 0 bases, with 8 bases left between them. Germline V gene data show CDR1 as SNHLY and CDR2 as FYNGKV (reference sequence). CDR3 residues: CASSFDRISNERLFF. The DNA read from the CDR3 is TGTGCCAGCAGCTTTGACAGAATTTCCAACGAAAGATTATTT. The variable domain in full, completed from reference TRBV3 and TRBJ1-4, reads GPKVLQIPSHQIIDMGQMVTLNCDPVSNHLYFYWYKQILGQQMEFLVNFYNGKVMEKSKLFKDQFSVERPDGSYFTLKIQPTALEDSAVYFCASSFDRISNERLFFGHGTKLSVL.

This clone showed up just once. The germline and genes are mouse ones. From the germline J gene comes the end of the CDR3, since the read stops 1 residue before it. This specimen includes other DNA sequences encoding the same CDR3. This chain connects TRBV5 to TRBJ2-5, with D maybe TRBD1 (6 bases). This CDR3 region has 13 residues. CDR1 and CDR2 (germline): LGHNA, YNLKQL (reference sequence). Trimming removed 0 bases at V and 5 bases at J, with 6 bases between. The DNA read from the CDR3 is TGTGCCAGCAGCCAAGAAGGGGGAGACACCCAGTAC. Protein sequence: CASSQEGGDTQY. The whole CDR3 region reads CASSQEGGDTQYF.

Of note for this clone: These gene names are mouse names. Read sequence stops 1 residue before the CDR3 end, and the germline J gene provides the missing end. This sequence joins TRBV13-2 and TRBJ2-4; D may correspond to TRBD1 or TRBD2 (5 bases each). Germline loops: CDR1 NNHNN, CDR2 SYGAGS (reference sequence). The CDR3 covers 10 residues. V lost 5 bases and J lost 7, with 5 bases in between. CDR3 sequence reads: CASGGDTLYF. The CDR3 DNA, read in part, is TGTGCCAGCGGGGGGGACACCTTGTAC.

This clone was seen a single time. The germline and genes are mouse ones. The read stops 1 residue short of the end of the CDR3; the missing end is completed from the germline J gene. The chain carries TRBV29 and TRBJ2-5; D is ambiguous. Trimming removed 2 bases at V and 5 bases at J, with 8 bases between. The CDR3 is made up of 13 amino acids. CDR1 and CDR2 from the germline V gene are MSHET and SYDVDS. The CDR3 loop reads CASSLAGGDTQYF. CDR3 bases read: TGTGCTAGCAGTTTAGCGGGTGGAGACACCCAGTAC.

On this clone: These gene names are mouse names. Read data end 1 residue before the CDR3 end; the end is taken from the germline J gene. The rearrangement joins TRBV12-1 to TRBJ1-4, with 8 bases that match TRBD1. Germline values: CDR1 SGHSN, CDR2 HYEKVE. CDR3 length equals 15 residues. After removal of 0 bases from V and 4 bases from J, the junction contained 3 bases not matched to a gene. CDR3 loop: CASSLRTGNNERLFF. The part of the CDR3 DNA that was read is TGTGCCAGCTCTCTCAGGACAGGGAACAACGAAAGATTATTT.

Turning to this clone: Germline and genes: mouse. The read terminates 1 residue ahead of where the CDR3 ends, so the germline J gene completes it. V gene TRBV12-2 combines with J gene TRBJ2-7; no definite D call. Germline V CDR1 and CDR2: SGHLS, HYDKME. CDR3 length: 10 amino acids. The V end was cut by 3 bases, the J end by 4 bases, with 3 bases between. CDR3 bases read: TGTGCCAGCTCTTCTTATGAACAGTAC. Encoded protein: CASSSYEQY. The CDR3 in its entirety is CASSSYEQYF.

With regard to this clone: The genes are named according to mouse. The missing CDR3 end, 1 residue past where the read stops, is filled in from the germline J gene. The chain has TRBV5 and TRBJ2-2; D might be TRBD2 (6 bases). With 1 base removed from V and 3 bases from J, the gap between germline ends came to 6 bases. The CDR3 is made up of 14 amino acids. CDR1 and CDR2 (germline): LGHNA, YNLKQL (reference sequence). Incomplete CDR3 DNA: TGTGCCAGCAGCCAAGGGGGGGACACCGGGCAGCTCTAC. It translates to CASSQGGDTGQLY. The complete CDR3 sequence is CASSQGGDTGQLYF.

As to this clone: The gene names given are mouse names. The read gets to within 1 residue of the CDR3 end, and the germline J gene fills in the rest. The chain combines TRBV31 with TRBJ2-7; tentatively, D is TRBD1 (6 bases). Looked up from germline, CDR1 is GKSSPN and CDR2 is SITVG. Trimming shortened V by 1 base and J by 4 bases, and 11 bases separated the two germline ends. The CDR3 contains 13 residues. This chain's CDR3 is CAWSPRDKYEQYF. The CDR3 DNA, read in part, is TGTGCCTGGAGTCCCCGGGACAAATATGAACAGTAC. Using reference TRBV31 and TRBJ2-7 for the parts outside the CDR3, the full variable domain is AQTIHQWPVAEIKAVGSPLSLGCTIKGKSSPNLYWYWQATGGTLQQLFYSITVGQVESVVQLNLSASRPKDDQFILSTEKLLLSHSGFYLCAWSPRDKYEQYFGPGTRLTVL.

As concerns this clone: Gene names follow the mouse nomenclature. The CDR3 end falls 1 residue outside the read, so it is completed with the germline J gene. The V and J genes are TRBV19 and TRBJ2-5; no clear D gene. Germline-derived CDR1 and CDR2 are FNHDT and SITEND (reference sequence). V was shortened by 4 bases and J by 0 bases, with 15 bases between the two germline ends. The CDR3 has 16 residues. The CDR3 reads CASSPFKQINQDTQYF. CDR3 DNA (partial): TGTGCCAGCAGTCCCTTCAAACAAATTAACCAAGACACCCAGTAC.

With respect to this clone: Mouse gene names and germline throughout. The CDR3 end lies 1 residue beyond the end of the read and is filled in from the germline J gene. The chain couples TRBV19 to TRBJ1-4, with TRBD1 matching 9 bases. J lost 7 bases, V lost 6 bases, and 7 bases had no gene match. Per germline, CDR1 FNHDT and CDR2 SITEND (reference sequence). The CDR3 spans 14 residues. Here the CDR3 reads CASNTGGAAERLFF. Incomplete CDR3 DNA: TGTGCCAGCAATACAGGGGGCGCAGCCGAAAGATTATTT.

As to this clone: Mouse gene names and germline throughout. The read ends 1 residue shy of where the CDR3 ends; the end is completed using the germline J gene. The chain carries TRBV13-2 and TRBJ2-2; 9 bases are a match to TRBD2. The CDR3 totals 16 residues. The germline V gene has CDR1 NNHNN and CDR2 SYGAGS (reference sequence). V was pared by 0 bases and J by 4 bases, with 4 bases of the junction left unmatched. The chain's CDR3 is CASGDALGGGTGQLYF. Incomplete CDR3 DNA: TGTGCCAGCGGTGATGCACTGGGGGGAGGCACCGGGCAGCTCTAC.

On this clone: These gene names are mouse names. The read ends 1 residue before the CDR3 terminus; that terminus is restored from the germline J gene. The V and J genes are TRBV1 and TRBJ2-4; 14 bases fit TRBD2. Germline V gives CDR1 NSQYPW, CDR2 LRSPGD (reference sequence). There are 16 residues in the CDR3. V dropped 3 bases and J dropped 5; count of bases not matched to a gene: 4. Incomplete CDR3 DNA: TGCACCTGCAGTGCCGGGACTGGGGGGGCGCGAAACACCTTGTAC. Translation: CTCSAGTGGARNTLY. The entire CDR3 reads CTCSAGTGGARNTLYF.

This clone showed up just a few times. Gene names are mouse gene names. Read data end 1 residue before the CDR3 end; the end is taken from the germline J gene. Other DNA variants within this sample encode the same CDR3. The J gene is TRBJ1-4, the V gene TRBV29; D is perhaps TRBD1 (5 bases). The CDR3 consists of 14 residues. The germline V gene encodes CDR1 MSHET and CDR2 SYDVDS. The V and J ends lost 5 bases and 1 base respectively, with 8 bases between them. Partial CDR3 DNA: TGTGCTAGCAGTACCGGACATTCCAACGAAAGATTATTT. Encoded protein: CASSTGHSNERLF. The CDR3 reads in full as CASSTGHSNERLFF.